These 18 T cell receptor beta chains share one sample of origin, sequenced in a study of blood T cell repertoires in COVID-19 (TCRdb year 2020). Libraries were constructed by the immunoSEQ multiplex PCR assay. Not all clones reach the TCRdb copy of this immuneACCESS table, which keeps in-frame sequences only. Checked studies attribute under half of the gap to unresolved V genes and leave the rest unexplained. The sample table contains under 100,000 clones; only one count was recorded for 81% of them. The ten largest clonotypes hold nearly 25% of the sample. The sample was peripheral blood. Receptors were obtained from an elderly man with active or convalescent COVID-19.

CDR3 DNA: TGTGCCAGCAGTCTGACAGGGGACTTAGCTAACTATGGCTACACCTTC. Translating gives CASSLTGDLANYGYTF. The V call is TRBV28, the J call TRBJ1-2, with TRBD1 identical over 8 bases. The V segment lost 5 bases and the J segment 0 bases; nucleotides outside the gene matches: 8. Germline lookup yields CDR1 MDHEN and CDR2 SYDVKM. The CDR3 runs 16 residues.

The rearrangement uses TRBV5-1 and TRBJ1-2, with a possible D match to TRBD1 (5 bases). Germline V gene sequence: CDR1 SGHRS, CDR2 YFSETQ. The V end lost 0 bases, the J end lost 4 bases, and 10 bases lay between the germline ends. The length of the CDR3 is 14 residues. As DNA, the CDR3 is TGCGCCAGCAGCTTGGGTCAGGGAATCTATGGCTACACCTTC. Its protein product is CASSLGQGIYGYTF.

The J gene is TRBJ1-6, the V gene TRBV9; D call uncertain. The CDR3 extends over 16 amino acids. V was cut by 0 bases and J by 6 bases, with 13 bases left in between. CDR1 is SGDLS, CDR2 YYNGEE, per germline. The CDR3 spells CASSVASSQSNSPLHF. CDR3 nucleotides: TGTGCCAGCAGCGTAGCTTCATCACAGAGTAATTCACCCCTCCACTTT.

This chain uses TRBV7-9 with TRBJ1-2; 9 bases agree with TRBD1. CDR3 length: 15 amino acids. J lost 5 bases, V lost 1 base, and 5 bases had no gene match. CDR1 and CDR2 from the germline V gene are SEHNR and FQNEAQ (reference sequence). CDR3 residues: CASSLEQGAGYGYTF. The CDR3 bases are TGTGCCAGCAGCTTAGAACAGGGGGCCGGGTATGGCTACACCTTC.

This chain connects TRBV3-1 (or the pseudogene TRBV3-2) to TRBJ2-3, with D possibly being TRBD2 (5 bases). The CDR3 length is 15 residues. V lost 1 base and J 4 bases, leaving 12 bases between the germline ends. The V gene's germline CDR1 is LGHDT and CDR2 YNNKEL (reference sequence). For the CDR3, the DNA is TGTGCCAGCAGCCAAGGGCTAGCCCCCGCAGATACGCAGTATTTT. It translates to CASSQGLAPADTQYF.

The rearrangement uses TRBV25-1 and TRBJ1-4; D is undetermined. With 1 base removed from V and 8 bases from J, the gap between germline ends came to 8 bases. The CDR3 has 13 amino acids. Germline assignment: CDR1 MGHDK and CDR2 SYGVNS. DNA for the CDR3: TGTGCCAGCAGTGAATCGGTAGTCGAAAAACTGTTTTTT. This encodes CASSESVVEKLFF.

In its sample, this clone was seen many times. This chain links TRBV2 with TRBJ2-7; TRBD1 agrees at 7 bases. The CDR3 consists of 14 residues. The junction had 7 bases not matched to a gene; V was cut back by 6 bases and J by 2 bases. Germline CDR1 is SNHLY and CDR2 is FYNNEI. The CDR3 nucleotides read TGTGCCAGCAGCGACAGCAGGGGGACCTACGAGCAGTACTTC. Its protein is CASSDSRGTYEQYF.

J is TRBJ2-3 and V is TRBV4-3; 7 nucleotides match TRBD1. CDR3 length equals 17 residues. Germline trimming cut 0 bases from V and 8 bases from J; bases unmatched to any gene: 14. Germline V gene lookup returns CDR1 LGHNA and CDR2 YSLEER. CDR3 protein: CASSQDRQGRQDGTQYF. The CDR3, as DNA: TGCGCCAGCAGCCAAGACAGACAGGGAAGACAGGATGGTACGCAGTATTTT.

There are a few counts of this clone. The CDR3 DNA follows: TGTGCCAGCAGTTACAGGGAGCGGGGGCCGAACTACGAGCAGTACTTC. Protein product: CASSYRERGPNYEQYF. The rearrangement links TRBV6-5 to TRBJ2-7, with 8 bases that match TRBD2. CDR3 size: 16 residues. V lost 2 bases, J lost 3 bases, and 9 bases stayed unmatched. Germline V CDR1 and CDR2: MNHEY, SVGAGI.

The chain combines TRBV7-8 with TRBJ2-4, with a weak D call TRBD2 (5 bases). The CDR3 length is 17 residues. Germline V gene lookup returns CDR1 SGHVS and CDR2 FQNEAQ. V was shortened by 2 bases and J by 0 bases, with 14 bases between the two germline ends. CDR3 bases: TGTGCCAGCAGCTTATCTGCAGGAGGACTAGCCAAAAACATTCAGTACTTC. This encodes CASSLSAGGLAKNIQYF. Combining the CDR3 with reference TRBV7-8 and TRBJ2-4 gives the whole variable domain GAGVSQSPRYKVAKRGQDVALRCDPISGHVSLFWYQQALGQGPEFLTYFQNEAQLDKSGLPSDRFFAERPEGSVSTLKIQRTQQEDSAVYLCASSLSAGGLAKNIQYFGAGTRLSVL.

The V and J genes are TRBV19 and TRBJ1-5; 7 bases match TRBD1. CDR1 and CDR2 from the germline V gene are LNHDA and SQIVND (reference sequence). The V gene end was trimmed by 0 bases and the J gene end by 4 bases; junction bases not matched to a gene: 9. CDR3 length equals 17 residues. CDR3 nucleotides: TGTGCCAGTAGTATAGATCCCCGGACAGGAAGGAATCAGCCCCAGCATTTT. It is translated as CASSIDPRTGRNQPQHF. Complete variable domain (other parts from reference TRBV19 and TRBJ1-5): DGGITQSPKYLFRKEGQNVTLSCEQNLNHDAMYWYRQDPGQGLRLIYYSQIVNDFQKGDIAEGYSVSREKKESFPLTVTSAQKNPTAFYLCASSIDPRTGRNQPQHFGDGTRLSIL.

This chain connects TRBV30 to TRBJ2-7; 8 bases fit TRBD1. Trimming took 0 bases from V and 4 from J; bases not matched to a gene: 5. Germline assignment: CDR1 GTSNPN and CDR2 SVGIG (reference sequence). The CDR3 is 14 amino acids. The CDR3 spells CAWSVSGGLYEQYF. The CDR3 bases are TGTGCCTGGAGTGTATCAGGGGGCTTGTACGAGCAGTACTTC.

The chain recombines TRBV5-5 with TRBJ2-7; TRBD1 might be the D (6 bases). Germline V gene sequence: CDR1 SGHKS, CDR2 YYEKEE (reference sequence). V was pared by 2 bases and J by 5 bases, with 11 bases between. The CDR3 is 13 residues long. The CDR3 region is CASSFRQADEQYF. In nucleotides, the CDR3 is TGTGCCAGCAGCTTTAGACAGGCTGACGAGCAGTACTTC.

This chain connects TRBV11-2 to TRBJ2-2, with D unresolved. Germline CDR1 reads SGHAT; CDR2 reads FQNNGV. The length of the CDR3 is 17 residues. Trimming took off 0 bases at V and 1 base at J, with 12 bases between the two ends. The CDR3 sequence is CASSLERVILNTGELFF. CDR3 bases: TGTGCCAGCAGCTTAGAGCGAGTTATACTGAACACCGGGGAGCTGTTTTTT.

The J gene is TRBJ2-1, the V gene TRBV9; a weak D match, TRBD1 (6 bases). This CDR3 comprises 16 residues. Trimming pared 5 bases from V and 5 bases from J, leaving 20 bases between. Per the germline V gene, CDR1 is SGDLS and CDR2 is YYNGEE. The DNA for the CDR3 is TGTGCCAGCAGGAGAGGGGGAGCAGGTACCCACAATGAGCAGTTCTTC. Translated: CASRRGGAGTHNEQFF.

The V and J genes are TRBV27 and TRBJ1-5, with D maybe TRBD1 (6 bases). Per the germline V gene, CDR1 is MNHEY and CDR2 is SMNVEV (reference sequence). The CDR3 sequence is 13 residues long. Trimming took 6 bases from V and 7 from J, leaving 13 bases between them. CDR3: CASSSGGGQPQHF. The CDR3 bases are TGTGCCAGCAGCTCGGGAGGGGGGCAGCCCCAGCATTTT.

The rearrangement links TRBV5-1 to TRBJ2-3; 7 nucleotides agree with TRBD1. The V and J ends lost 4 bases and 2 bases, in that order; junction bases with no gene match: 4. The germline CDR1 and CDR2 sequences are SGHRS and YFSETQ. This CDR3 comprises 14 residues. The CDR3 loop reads CASSQGTATDTQYF. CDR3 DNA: TGCGCCAGCAGCCAGGGGACAGCCACAGATACGCAGTATTTT.

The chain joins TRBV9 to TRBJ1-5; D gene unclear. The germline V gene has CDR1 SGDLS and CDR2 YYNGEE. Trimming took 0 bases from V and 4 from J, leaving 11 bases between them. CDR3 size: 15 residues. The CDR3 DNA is TGTGCCAGCAGCGTAGGAGAGGGAGGAAATCAGCCCCAGCATTTT. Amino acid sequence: CASSVGEGGNQPQHF.